These T cell receptor beta chains were read from a single sample in a study of Tregs in tolerant kidney transplant recipients. Sequencing was performed with immunoSEQ multiplex PCR; in TCRdb, only in-frame clones are kept and a portion is missing. Found here are fewer than 20,000 clones, around 82% of them singletons; the top ten hold 2% to 2.5%. Sample: Tregs from blood. Receptor source: a human donor in good health. Each CDR3 is given with its conserved first and last residue. A D gene is named only where the DNA matches it firmly. Size values are once, few and many counts, or a class for expanded clones, and some rows have none.

V gene: TRBV11-3
clone size: NA
D gene: NA
J gene: TRBJ2-3
CDR3 protein: CASSRTDADTQYF
CDR3 DNA: TGTGCCAGCAGCCGGACAGACGCAGATACGCAGTATTTT

V gene: TRBV7-9
clone size: NA
D gene: NA
J gene: TRBJ1-2
CDR3 protein: CASSFPGPNYGYTF
CDR3 DNA: TGTGCCAGCAGCTTTCCCGGGCCTAACTATGGCTACACCTTC

V gene: TRBV18
clone size: NA
D gene: NA
J gene: TRBJ1-1
CDR3 protein: CASLLPAQVNTEAFF
CDR3 DNA: TGTGCCAGCTTACTCCCGGCCCAGGTGAACACTGAAGCTTTCTTT

V gene: TRBV5-5
clone size: few
D gene: NA
J gene: TRBJ2-7
CDR3 protein: CASRPTWTGSYEQYF
CDR3 DNA: TGTGCCAGCAGGCCTACCTGGACTGGTTCCTACGAGCAGTACTTC

V gene: TRBV19
clone size: NA
D gene: NA
J gene: TRBJ1-1
CDR3 protein: CASQDSLKGYTEAFF
CDR3 DNA: TGTGCCAGTCAGGACAGCCTTAAAGGGTACACTGAAGCTTTCTTT

V gene: TRBV19
clone size: NA
D gene: NA
J gene: TRBJ2-7
CDR3 protein: CASSIAGRGSYEQYF
CDR3 DNA: TGTGCCAGTAGTATAGCCGGTAGGGGCTCCTACGAGCAGTACTTC

V gene: TRBV29-1
clone size: NA
D gene: NA
J gene: TRBJ1-2
CDR3 protein: CSVEQGYGYTF
CDR3 DNA: TGCAGCGTTGAGCAGGGTTATGGCTACACCTTC

V gene: TRBV5-6
clone size: NA
D gene: NA
J gene: TRBJ2-7
CDR3 protein: CASSLVGGSSSYEQYF
CDR3 DNA: TGTGCCAGCAGCTTGGTGGGTGGGTCTAGCTCCTACGAGCAGTACTTC

V gene: TRBV6-6
clone size: once
D gene: TRBD2
J gene: TRBJ2-7
CDR3 protein: CASMFSGGYEQYF
CDR3 DNA: TGTGCCAGCATGTTTAGCGGGGGATACGAGCAGTACTTC

V gene: TRBV5-1
clone size: NA
D gene: NA
J gene: TRBJ2-3
CDR3 protein: CASSSGGGGSTDTQYF
CDR3 DNA: TGCGCCAGCAGCTCTGGCGGGGGCGGGAGCACAGATACGCAGTATTTT

V gene: TRBV14
clone size: NA
D gene: NA
J gene: TRBJ2-5
CDR3 protein: CASSTKDRYQETQYF
CDR3 DNA: TGTGCCAGCAGTACTAAAGACAGGTACCAAGAGACCCAGTACTTC

V gene: TRBV28
clone size: NA
D gene: TRBD1
J gene: TRBJ1-5
CDR3 protein: CASSFRDRGAGQPQHF
CDR3 DNA: TGTGCCAGCAGTTTCCGTGACAGGGGAGCGGGTCAGCCCCAGCATTTT

V gene: TRBV6-1
clone size: NA
D gene: NA
J gene: TRBJ2-4
CDR3 protein: CASTSGAKNIQYF
CDR3 DNA: TGTGCCAGCACGTCGGGGGCCAAAAACATTCAGTACTTC

V gene: TRBV2
clone size: once
D gene: TRBD1
J gene: TRBJ2-1
CDR3 protein: CASSPLGQVNEQFF
CDR3 DNA: TGTGCCAGCAGTCCGTTGGGACAGGTCAATGAGCAGTTCTTC

V gene: TRBV5-1
clone size: NA
D gene: TRBD2
J gene: TRBJ2-3
CDR3 protein: CASSPRPGGFEDTQYF
CDR3 DNA: TGCGCCAGCAGCCCACGTCCGGGAGGGTTTGAGGATACGCAGTATTTT

V gene: TRBV6-5
clone size: NA
D gene: TRBD2
J gene: TRBJ2-2
CDR3 protein: CASSHLAGGRNGELFF
CDR3 DNA: TGTGCCAGCAGTCACTTAGCGGGGGGGCGAAACGGGGAGCTGTTTTTT

V gene: TRBV7-2
clone size: once
D gene: NA
J gene: TRBJ2-3
CDR3 protein: CASSLWRGTDTQYF
CDR3 DNA: TGTGCCAGCAGCTTATGGAGGGGCACAGATACGCAGTATTTT